One sample yielded the 21 T cell receptor beta chains listed below, sequenced in a study of neurological immune-mediated disorders. TCRdb fed the 5' RACE reads into MiXCR, producing one record per CDR3 protein. The data show under 70,000 distinct CDR3 sequences, roughly 3% seen once. The sequenced sample consisted of PBMCs. Receptor source: a woman between 50 and 59 years old with multiple sclerosis.

This clonotype was seen repeatedly, ten times or more. This rearrangement joins TRBV5-1 to TRBJ2-6; a possible D gene is TRBD1 (5 bases). The CDR3 sequence is 18 residues long. Trimming shortened V by 0 bases and J by 3 bases, and 16 bases separated the two germline ends. CDR1 and CDR2 from the germline V gene are SGHRS and YFSETQ. CDR3 loop: CASSLVAQGPGGANVLTF. CDR3 DNA sequence: TGCGCCAGCAGCTTGGTAGCTCAGGGCCCTGGTGGGGCCAACGTCCTGACTTTC.

This clonotype was seen at least ten times. The chain recombines TRBV20-1 with TRBJ2-1; 13 nucleotides line up with TRBD2. Germline CDR1 and CDR2: DFQATT and SNEGSKA (reference sequence). The CDR3 length is 15 residues. V was clipped by 5 bases and J by 4 bases; unmatched bases: 5. The CDR3 nucleotides read TGCAGTGCTTCTAGGACTAGCGGGGGTTACAATGAGCAGTTCTTC. This translates into CSASRTSGGYNEQFF.

This clonotype was picked up many times. V and J are TRBV6-5 and TRBJ2-7; D might be TRBD1 (6 bases). Trimming cost V 5 bases and J 0 bases, with 11 bases left between them. Germline CDR1 reads MNHEY; CDR2 reads SVGAGI. The CDR3 loop spans 14 amino acids. The CDR3 spells CASSPGTPSYEQYF. The CDR3 DNA follows: TGTGCCAGCAGTCCGGGGACACCCTCCTACGAGCAGTACTTC.

This clonotype was seen at least ten times. The chain uses TRBV4-3 and TRBJ2-3; D gene unclear. The germline V gene encodes CDR1 LGHNA and CDR2 YSLEER. V was cut by 0 bases and J by 4 bases, with 11 bases left in between. The CDR3 totals 15 residues. The CDR3 sequence: CASSQEGRYPDTQYF. The CDR3 bases are TGCGCCAGCAGCCAAGAGGGAAGGTACCCAGATACGCAGTATTTT.

This clonotype was recorded at least ten times. DNA of the CDR3: TGCGCCAGCAGCCAGACGGGACAGCTTGCAACTAATGAAAAACTGTTTTTT. This encodes CASSQTGQLATNEKLFF. The gene calls are TRBV4-1 and TRBJ1-4, with TRBD1 identical over 7 bases. The CDR3 runs 17 residues. Per germline, CDR1 MGHRA and CDR2 YSYEKL. Losses at the gene ends were 3 bases for V and 0 bases for J; bases not matched to a gene: 7.

This clonotype was counted at least ten times. The genes are TRBV20-1 and TRBJ2-1, with D perhaps matching TRBD2 (6 bases). The CDR3 has 15 residues. Trimming shortened V by 6 bases and J by 9 bases, and 24 bases separated the two germline ends. Per the germline V gene, CDR1 is DFQATT and CDR2 is SNEGSKA (reference sequence). CDR3 nucleotides: TGCAGTGCGGGACTGGAGTTGGGCGGGAAGGGTGAGCAGTTCTTC. Translated, it gives CSAGLELGGKGEQFF.

This clonotype occurred many times. V and J are TRBV5-1 and TRBJ2-1; no firm D call. V lost 4 bases and J lost 7, with 15 bases in between. Germline V gene sequence: CDR1 SGHRS, CDR2 YFSETQ. CDR3 length: 14 residues. The CDR3 region has the DNA TGCGCCAGCAGCGAAACGCCGGTTAGGAATGAGCAGTTCTTC. This gives the protein CASSETPVRNEQFF.

This clonotype was found many times. The V call is TRBV5-1, the J call TRBJ2-3; 7 nucleotides line up with TRBD1. J was trimmed by 3 bases and V by 4 bases; bases with no gene match: 5. The CDR3 spans 14 residues. Germline CDR1 is SGHRS and CDR2 is YFSETQ. The CDR3 DNA follows: TGCGCCAGCAGCGAGGACAGGCCGACAGATACGCAGTATTTT. The encoded protein is CASSEDRPTDTQYF.

This clonotype was detected ten times or more. The chain is built from TRBV4-1 and TRBJ2-6; D is possibly TRBD2 (6 bases). Per germline, CDR1 MGHRA and CDR2 YSYEKL. V was cut by 0 bases and J by 3 bases, with 9 bases left in between. The CDR3 is 16 amino acids. CDR3 in DNA: TGCGCCAGCAGCCAAGAGGGGGGAAGTGGGGCCAACGTCCTGACTTTC. Its protein product is CASSQEGGSGANVLTF.

This clonotype was picked up many times. The CDR3 reads CSAGQLEMNTEAFF. The CDR3 DNA sequence: TGCAGTGCTGGACAGCTAGAGATGAACACTGAAGCTTTCTTT. The chain employs TRBV20-1 and TRBJ1-1; TRBD1 is a possible D gene (6 bases). With 5 bases removed from V and 0 bases from J, the gap between germline ends came to 13 bases. This CDR3 has 14 residues. CDR1 is DFQATT, CDR2 SNEGSKA, per germline (reference sequence).

This clonotype has just a few counts. A much larger clone lies a single base off, so this may be a read error. V gene TRBV5-1 combines with J gene TRBJ2-5, with 11 nucleotides matching TRBD1. The trim removed 3 bases at V and 10 bases at J, leaving 5 bases unmatched. The CDR3 sequence is 13 residues long. Germline lookup yields CDR1 SGHRS and CDR2 YFSETQ. The CDR3 loop reads CASSSGQGVNQYF. DNA for the CDR3: TGCGCCAGCAGCTCGGGACAGGGGGTGAACCAGTACTTC. Full variable domain (rest looked up from reference TRBV5-1 and TRBJ2-5): KAGVTQTPRYLIKTRGQQVTLSCSPISGHRSVSWYQQTPGQGLQFLFEYFSETQRNKGNFPGRFSGRQFSNSRSEMNVSTLELGDSALYLCASSSGQGVNQYFGPGTRLLVL.

This clonotype was seen many times. The gene calls are TRBV20-1 and TRBJ2-2, with 10 bases identical to TRBD1. V gave up 5 bases and J gave up 0 bases; unmatched junction bases: 3. There are 15 residues in the CDR3. Germline V CDR1 and CDR2: DFQATT, SNEGSKA (reference sequence). The CDR3 nucleotides read TGCAGTGCTCACGGACAGGGGGCGAACACCGGGGAGCTGTTTTTT. Translating it yields CSAHGQGANTGELFF.

This clonotype was recorded many times. CDR3 residues: CASSLAHSTDTQYF. CDR3 nucleotides: TGCGCCAGCAGCCTCGCACATAGCACAGATACGCAGTATTTT. The genes are TRBV5-1 and TRBJ2-3; D call uncertain. The CDR3 extends over 14 amino acids. Trimming removed 4 bases from V and 0 bases from J, with 9 bases in between. Germline values: CDR1 SGHRS, CDR2 YFSETQ.

This clonotype occurred a few times. The chain has TRBV20-1 and TRBJ2-1; D is ambiguous. Between the trimmed V and J ends, which lost 6 bases and 5 bases, there was a span of 11 bases. The CDR3 length is 12 residues. Germline V lookup: CDR1 DFQATT, CDR2 SNEGSKA (reference sequence). The CDR3 sequence: CSARWRDNEQFF. CDR3 nucleotide sequence: TGCAGTGCCCGCTGGAGAGACAATGAGCAGTTCTTC.

Comments on this clonotype: Possible read error: a much larger clone is one base away. This chain connects TRBV10-3 to TRBJ2-1, with D possibly matching TRBD2 (6 bases). Germline V gene lookup returns CDR1 ENHRY and CDR2 SYGVKD. V lost 6 bases and J lost 0, with 9 bases in between. The CDR3 sequence is 14 residues long. CDR3 DNA: TGTGCCATCAGGGGGGGAATCTCCTACAATGAGCAGTTCTTC. This encodes CAIRGGISYNEQFF.

There are many counts of this clonotype. This chain joins TRBV10-3 and TRBJ1-5; unclear D gene. CDR1 is ENHRY and CDR2 is SYGVKD in the germline V gene. There are 14 residues in the CDR3. Trimming took off 3 bases at V and 2 bases at J, with 8 bases between the two ends. The CDR3 is CAISDYTGNQPQHF. DNA for the CDR3: TGTGCCATCAGTGACTATACAGGCAATCAGCCCCAGCATTTT.

Many counts were recorded for this clonotype. The chain uses TRBV28 and TRBJ2-7; D may be TRBD1 (6 bases). This CDR3 spans 13 amino acids. The V gene lost 9 bases and the J gene lost 9 bases, with 21 bases spanning the gap. Germline CDR1 and CDR2: MDHEN and SYDVKM. The CDR3 DNA sequence: TGTGCCAGTGGAATCAACAGGGAAATAGGGCAGTACTTC. Protein: CASGINREIGQYF.

This clonotype has a count of ten or more. The rearrangement joins TRBV4-3 to TRBJ2-7; 7 bases align to TRBD1. Per the germline V gene, CDR1 is LGHNA and CDR2 is YSLEER. The junction had 8 bases not matched to a gene; V was cut back by 1 base and J by 2 bases. The CDR3 extends over 16 amino acids. DNA for the CDR3: TGCGCCAGCAGCCAAGCCTCCTCGGGACAGACCTACGAGCAGTACGTC. Its translation: CASSQASSGQTYEQYV.

This clonotype was seen many times. V gene TRBV9 combines with J gene TRBJ2-5, with 11 bases fitting TRBD1. V shed 4 bases and J 5 bases; nucleotides not matched to a gene: 10. This CDR3 region has 16 residues. Germline values: CDR1 SGDLS, CDR2 YYNGEE. CDR3 DNA: TGTGCCAGCAGCCCGGGACAGGGGGGGAGTTGGGAGACCCAGTACTTC. Translated: CASSPGQGGSWETQYF. Drawing the rest from reference TRBV9 and TRBJ2-5, the complete variable domain is DSGVTQTPKHLITATGQRVTLRCSPRSGDLSVYWYQQSLDQGLQFLIQYYNGEERAKGNILERFSAQQFPDLHSELNLSSLELGDSALYFCASSPGQGGSWETQYFGPGTRLLVL.

This clonotype was recorded at least ten times. This chain connects TRBV2 to TRBJ1-2, with 7 positions matching TRBD1. The CDR3 consists of 14 residues. Germline loops: CDR1 SNHLY, CDR2 FYNNEI. The trim removed 6 bases at V and 5 bases at J, leaving 9 bases unmatched. The CDR3 spells CASSLTGSDYGYTF. CDR3 DNA: TGTGCCAGCAGCTTGACAGGGTCGGATTATGGCTACACCTTC.

This clonotype was seen ten or more times. The chain recombines TRBV5-1 with TRBJ1-2, with 8 nucleotides matching TRBD1. The CDR3 has 14 amino acids. Germline V CDR1 and CDR2: SGHRS, YFSETQ. The ends lost 4 bases at V and 3 bases at J; junction bases unmatched: 5. The CDR3 sequence is CASSPGQGDYGYTF. Written as DNA, the CDR3 is TGCGCCAGCAGCCCCGGACAGGGTGACTATGGCTACACCTTC.